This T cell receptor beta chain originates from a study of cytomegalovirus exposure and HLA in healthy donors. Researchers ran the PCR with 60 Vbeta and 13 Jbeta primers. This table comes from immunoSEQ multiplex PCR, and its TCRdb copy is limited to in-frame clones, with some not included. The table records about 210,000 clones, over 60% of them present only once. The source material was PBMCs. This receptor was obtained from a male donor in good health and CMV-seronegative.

CDR3: CATSRDIDSDYGYTF. The CDR3 coding sequence is TGTGCCACCAGCAGAGATATCGACAGCGACTATGGCTACACCTTC. The chain joins TRBV15 to TRBJ1-2, with D possibly TRBD1 on 5 matching bases. CDR1 and CDR2 from the germline V gene are LNHNV and YYDKDF (reference sequence). This CDR3 spans 15 amino acids. Trimming took 0 bases from V and 3 from J, leaving 11 bases between them.